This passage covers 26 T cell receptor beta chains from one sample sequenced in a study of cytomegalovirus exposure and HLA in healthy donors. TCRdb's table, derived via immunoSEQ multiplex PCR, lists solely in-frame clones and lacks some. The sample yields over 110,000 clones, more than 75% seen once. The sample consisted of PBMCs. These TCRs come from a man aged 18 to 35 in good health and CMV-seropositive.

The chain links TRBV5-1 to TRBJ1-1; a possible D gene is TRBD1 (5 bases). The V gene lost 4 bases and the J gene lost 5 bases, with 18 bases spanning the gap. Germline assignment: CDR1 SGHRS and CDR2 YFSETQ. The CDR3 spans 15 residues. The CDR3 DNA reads TGCGCCAGCAGCGGCTCGGGACTTGGGGGAACTGAAGCTTTCTTT. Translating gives CASSGSGLGGTEAFF.

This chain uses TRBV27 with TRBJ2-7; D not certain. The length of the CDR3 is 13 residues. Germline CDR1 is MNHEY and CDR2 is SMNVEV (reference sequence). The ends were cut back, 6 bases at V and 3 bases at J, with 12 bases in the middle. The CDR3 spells CASSQAALYEQYF. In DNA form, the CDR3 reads TGTGCCAGCAGCCAGGCAGCCCTCTACGAGCAGTACTTC.

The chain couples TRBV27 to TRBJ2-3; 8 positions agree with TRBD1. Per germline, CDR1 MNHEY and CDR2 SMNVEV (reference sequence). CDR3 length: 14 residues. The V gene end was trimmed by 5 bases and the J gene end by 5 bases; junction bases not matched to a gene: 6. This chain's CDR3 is CASSHGQGGDTQYF. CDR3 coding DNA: TGTGCCAGCAGTCACGGACAGGGAGGAGATACGCAGTATTTT.

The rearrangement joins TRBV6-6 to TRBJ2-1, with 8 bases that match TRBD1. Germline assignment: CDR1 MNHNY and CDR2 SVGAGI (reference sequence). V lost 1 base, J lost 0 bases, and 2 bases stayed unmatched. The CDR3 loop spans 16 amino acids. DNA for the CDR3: TGTGCCAGCAGTTACTTGCAGGGGGCCTCCTACAATGAGCAGTTCTTC. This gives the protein CASSYLQGASYNEQFF.

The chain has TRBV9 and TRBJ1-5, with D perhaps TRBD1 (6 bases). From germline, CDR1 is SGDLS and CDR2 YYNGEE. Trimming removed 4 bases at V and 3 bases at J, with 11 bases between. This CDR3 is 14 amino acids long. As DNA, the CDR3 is TGTGCCAGCAGCCCGGGACAAACCAATCAGCCCCAGCATTTT. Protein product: CASSPGQTNQPQHF.

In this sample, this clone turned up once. In DNA form, the CDR3 reads TGTGCCAGCAGTTTACGGCACCCCGCTAGCGGGAGCTCCTACAATGAGCAGTTCTTC. This gives the protein CASSLRHPASGSSYNEQFF. The V gene is TRBV27, the J gene TRBJ2-1, with 10 bases fitting TRBD2. This CDR3 is built from 19 residues. Germline V gene lookup returns CDR1 MNHEY and CDR2 SMNVEV (reference sequence). Trimming cost V 2 bases and J 0 bases; bases outside gene matches: 10.

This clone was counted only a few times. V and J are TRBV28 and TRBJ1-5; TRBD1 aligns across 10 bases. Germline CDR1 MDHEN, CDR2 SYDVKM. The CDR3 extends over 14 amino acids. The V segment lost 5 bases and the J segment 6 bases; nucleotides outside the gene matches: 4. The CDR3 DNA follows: TGTGCCAGCAGTCCAGGGACAGGGGCTCAGCCCCAGCATTTT. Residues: CASSPGTGAQPQHF.

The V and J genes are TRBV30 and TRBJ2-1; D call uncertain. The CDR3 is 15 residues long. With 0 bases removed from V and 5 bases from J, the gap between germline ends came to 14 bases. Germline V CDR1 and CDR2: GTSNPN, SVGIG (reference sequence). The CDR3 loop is CAWSVGSKLNNEQFF. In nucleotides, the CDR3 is TGTGCCTGGAGTGTTGGCTCAAAACTAAACAATGAGCAGTTCTTC.

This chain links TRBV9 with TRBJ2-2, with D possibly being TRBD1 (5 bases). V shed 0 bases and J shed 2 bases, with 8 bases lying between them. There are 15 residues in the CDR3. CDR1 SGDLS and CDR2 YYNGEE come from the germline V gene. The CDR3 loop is CASSVDQGNTGELFF. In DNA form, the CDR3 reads TGTGCCAGCAGCGTAGACCAGGGAAACACCGGGGAGCTGTTTTTT.

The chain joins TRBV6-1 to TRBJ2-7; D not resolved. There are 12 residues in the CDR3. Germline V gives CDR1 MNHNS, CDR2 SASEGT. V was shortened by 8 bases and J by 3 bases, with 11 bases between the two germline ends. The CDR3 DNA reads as TGTGCCAGCCATGACGGGTTCTACGAGCAGTACTTC. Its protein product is CASHDGFYEQYF.

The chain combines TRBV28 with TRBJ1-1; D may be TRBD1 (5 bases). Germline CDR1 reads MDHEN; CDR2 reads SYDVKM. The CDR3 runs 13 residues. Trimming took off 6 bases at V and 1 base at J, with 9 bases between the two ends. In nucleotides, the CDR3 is TGTGCCAGCAGGGAAACAGGGAACACTGAAGCTTTCTTT. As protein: CASRETGNTEAFF.

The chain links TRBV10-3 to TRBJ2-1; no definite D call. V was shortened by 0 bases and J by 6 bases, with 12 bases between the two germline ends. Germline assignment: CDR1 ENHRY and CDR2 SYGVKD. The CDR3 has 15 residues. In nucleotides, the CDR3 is TGTGCCATCAGTGAGTCGTCTAGGCCGGTCAATGAGCAGTTCTTC. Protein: CAISESSRPVNEQFF.

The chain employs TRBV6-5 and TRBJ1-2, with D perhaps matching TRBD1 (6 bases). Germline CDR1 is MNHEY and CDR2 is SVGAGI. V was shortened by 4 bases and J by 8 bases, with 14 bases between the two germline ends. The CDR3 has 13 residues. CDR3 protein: CASSSGTPFGYTF. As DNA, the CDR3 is TGTGCCAGCAGTTCCGGGACACCGTTCGGCTACACCTTC.

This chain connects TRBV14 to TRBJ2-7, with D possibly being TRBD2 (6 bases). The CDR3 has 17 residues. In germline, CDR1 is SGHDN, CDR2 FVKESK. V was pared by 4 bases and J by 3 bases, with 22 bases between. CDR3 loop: CASSPNWMGWRDYEQYF. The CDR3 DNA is TGTGCCAGCAGCCCGAATTGGATGGGGTGGCGGGACTACGAGCAGTACTTC.

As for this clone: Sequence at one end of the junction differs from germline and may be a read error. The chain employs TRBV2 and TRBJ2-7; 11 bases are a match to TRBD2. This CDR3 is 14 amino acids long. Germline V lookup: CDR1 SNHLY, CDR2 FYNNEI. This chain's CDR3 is CVSTQLAGAYEQYF. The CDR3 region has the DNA TGTGTCAGCACTCAACTAGCGGGGGCCTACGAGCAGTACTTC.

The CDR3 coding sequence is TGTGCCAGCAACCACCCGGGGACCTACGAGCAGTACTTC. Its translation is CASNHPGTYEQYF. The rearrangement links TRBV6-5 to TRBJ2-7; D possibly corresponds to TRBD2 (5 bases). The germline V and J ends were trimmed by 7 bases and 2 bases, with 12 bases remaining between them. Germline V lookup: CDR1 MNHEY, CDR2 SVGAGI. This CDR3 has 13 amino acids.

The CDR3 DNA follows: TGTGCCTGGAGCCCCCCCTACAGTGAACCTGAAGCTTTCTTT. This encodes CAWSPPYSEPEAFF. This sequence joins TRBV30 and TRBJ1-1, with D unresolved. Germline V gene sequence: CDR1 GTSNPN, CDR2 SVGIG (reference sequence). V gave up 3 bases and J gave up 6 bases, with 17 bases separating them. The CDR3 is 14 amino acids. Variable domain in full (rest from reference TRBV30 and TRBJ1-1): SQTIHQWPATLVQPVGSPLSLECTVEGTSNPNLYWYRQAAGRGLQLLFYSVGIGQISSEVPQNLSASRPQDRQFILSSKKLLLSDSGFYLCAWSPPYSEPEAFFGQGTRLTVV.

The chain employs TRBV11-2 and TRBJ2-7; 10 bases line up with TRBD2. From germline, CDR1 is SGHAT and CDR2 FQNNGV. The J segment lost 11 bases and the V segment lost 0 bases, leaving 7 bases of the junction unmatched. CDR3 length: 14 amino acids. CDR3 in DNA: TGTGCCAGCAGCTTAGATTCTAGCGGGAGAAGTAAGTACTTC. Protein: CASSLDSSGRSKYF.

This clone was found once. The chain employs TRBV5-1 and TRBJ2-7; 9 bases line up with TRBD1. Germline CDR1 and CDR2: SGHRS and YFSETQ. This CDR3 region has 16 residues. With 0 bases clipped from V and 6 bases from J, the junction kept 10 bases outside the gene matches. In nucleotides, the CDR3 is TGCGCCAGCAGCTTGGCCCCCGCCGGGACAGGGACCGAGCAGTACTTC. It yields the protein CASSLAPAGTGTEQYF. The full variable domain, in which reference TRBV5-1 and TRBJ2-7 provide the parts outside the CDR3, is KAGVTQTPRYLIKTRGQQVTLSCSPISGHRSVSWYQQTPGQGLQFLFEYFSETQRNKGNFPGRFSGRQFSNSRSEMNVSTLELGDSALYLCASSLAPAGTGTEQYFGPGTRLTVT.

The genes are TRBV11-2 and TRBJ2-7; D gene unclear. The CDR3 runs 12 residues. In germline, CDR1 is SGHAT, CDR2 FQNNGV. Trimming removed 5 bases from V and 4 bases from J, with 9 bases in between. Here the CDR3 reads CASSALLYEQYF. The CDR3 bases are TGTGCCAGCAGCGCCCTACTATACGAGCAGTACTTC. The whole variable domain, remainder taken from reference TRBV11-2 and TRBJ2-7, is EAGVAQSPRYKIIEKRQSVAFWCNPISGHATLYWYQQILGQGPKLLIQFQNNGVVDDSQLPKDRFSAERLKGVDSTLKIQPAKLEDSAVYLCASSALLYEQYFGPGTRLTVT.

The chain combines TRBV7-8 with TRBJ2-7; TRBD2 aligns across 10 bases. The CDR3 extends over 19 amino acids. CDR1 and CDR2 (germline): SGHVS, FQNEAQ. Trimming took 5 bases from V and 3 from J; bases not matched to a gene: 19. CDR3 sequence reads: CASSPSGSSGSPTYYEQYF. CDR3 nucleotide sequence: TGTGCCAGCAGCCCCTCTGGGTCTAGCGGGAGTCCCACCTACTACGAGCAGTACTTC.

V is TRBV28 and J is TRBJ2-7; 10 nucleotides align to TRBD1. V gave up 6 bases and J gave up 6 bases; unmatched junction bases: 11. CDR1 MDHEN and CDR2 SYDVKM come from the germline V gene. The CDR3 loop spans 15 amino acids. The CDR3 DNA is TGTGCCAGCAGAACCCCGGGACAGGGGCTCGGCGAGCAGTACTTC. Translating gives CASRTPGQGLGEQYF.

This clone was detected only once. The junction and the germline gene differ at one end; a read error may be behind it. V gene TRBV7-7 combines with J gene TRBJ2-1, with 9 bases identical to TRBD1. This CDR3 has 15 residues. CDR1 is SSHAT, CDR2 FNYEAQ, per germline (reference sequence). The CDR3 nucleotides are TGTGCTAGCAGCTTGGGGACAGGGATAATCGATGAGCAGTTCTTC. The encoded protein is CASSLGTGIIDEQFF.

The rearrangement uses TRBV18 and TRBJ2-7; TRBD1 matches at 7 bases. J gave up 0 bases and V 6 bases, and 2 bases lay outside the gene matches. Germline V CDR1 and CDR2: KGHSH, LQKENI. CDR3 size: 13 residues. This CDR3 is CASSRDSSYEQYF. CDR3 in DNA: TGTGCCAGCTCCCGGGACAGCTCCTACGAGCAGTACTTC.

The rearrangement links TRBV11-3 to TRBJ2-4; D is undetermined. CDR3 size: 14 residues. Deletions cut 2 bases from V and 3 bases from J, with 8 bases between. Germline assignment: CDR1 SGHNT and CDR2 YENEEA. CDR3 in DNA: TGTGCCAGCAGCTTAAGCGCGAACAAAAACATTCAGTACTTC. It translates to CASSLSANKNIQYF. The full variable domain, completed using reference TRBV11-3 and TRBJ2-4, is EAGVVQSPRYKIIEKKQPVAFWCNPISGHNTLYWYLQNLGQGPELLIRYENEEAVDDSQLPKDRFSAERLKGVDSTLKIQPAELGDSAVYLCASSLSANKNIQYFGAGTRLSVL.

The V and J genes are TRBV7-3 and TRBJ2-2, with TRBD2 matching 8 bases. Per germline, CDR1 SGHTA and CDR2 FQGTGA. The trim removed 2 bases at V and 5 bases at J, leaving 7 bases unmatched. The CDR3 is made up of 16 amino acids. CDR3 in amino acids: CASSLQGTSGTGELFF. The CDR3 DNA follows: TGTGCCAGCAGCTTACAGGGCACTAGCGGAACCGGGGAGCTGTTTTTT.